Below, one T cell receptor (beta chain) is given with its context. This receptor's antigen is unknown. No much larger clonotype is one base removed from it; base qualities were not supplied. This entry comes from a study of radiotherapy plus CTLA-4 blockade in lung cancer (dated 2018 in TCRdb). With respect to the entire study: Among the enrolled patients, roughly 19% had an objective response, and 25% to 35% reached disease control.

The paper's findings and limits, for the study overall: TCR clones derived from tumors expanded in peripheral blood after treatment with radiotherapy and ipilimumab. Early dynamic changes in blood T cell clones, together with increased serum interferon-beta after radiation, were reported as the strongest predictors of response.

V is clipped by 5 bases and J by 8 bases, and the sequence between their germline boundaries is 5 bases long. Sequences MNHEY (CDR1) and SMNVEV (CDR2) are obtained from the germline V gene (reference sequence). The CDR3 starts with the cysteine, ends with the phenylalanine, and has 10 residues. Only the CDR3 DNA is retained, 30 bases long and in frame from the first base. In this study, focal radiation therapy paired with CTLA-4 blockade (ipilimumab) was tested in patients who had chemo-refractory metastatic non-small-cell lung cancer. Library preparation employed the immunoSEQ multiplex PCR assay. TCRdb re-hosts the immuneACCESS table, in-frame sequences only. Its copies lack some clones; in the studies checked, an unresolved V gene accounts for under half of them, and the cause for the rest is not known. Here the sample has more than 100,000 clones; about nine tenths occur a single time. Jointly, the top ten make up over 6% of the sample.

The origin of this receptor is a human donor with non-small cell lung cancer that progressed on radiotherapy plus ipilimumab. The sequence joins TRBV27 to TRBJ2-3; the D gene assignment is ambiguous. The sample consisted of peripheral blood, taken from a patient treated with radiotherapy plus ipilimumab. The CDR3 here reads CASSVPTQYF. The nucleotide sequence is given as TGTGCCAGCAGTGTCCCTACGCAGTATTTT.